This record covers a single T cell receptor (beta chain). Its matching antigen is unknown. Sequencing was performed with immunoSEQ multiplex PCR; in TCRdb, only in-frame clones are kept and a portion is missing. The table lists 98,000 or so clones, more than 85% of them singletons, with around 4.7% in the top ten. These data are taken from a study of T cell responses to AZD1222 COVID-19 vaccine. Study as a whole: The analysis combined second doses at about 4 or about 12 weeks.

General observations from the study: Vaccine-associated CD4 TCRs spanned spike, dominant at 160-218 and 743-854. Repertoire samples came only from after the peak T cell response. Compared with day 0, the breadth and depth of the Spike-specific TCR repertoire rose significantly after two doses of AZD1222.

With 0 bases removed from V and 8 bases from J, the gap between germline ends came to 5 bases. The germline V gene encodes CDR1 DFQATT and CDR2 SNEGSKA (reference sequence). This CDR3 has 11 amino acids. This clonotype was obtained from an adult in good health. The chain employs TRBV20-1 and TRBJ2-4; no clear D gene. The material sequenced was peripheral blood, taken on day 0 of AZD1222 vaccination. CDR3 coding DNA: TGCAGTGCTAGAGATATGGACATTCAGTACTTC. It specifies CSARDMDIQYF.